The subject of this entry is one T cell receptor beta chain. Germline CDR1 is MNHEY and CDR2 is SVGAGI. The CDR3 has 15 residues. V lost 2 bases, J lost 4 bases, and 14 bases lay in between. Only in-frame clones appear in the TCRdb table, and some are missing; sequencing was by immunoSEQ multiplex PCR. The sample lists nearly 50,000 clones, around 86% occurring once. The data stem from a study of blood T cell repertoires in COVID-19. This TCR was recovered from a man aged 40-50 years with active COVID-19. Sequenced sample: peripheral blood. J is TRBJ1-2 and V is TRBV6-5, with no clear D. This CDR3 is CASSYEQATLYGYTF. DNA for the CDR3: TGTGCCAGCAGTTACGAACAAGCGACCCTCTATGGCTACACCTTC.